These T cell receptor beta chains were read from a single sample in a study of blood T cell repertoires in COVID-19. Assay used: immunoSEQ multiplex PCR; TCRdb lists only in-frame clones, some missing. This sample carries roughly 300,000 clones, 92% of them seen once, and the ten largest clones take about 18%. Input material: PBMCs or T cells enriched from blood (not recorded which). All receptors derive from a woman under 40 who had recovered from COVID-19. Each CDR3 is given with its conserved first and last residue. A D gene is named only where the DNA matches it firmly. Size is stated for part of the rows, as once, few or many counts, or as a class when the clone is expanded.

v_gene: TRBV5-1; d_gene: .; abundance: .; j_gene: TRBJ1-1; CDR3aa: CASSLTGTPGTEAFF; CDR3nt: TGCGCCAGCAGCTTGACAGGGACACCGGGCACTGAAGCTTTCTTT
v_gene: TRBV20-1; d_gene: .; abundance: .; j_gene: TRBJ2-3; CDR3aa: CSAWEPDTQYF; CDR3nt: TGCAGTGCCTGGGAGCCAGATACGCAGTATTTT
v_gene: TRBV6-5; d_gene: TRBD2; abundance: .; j_gene: TRBJ2-2; CDR3aa: CAGRAGVNTGELFF; CDR3nt: TGTGCCGGGCGAGCGGGGGTGAACACCGGGGAGCTGTTTTTT
v_gene: TRBV7-7; d_gene: TRBD2; abundance: .; j_gene: TRBJ2-7; CDR3aa: CASSLAPSGSEQYF; CDR3nt: TGTGCTAGCAGCTTAGCCCCTAGCGGGAGCGAGCAGTACTTC
v_gene: TRBV6-5; d_gene: TRBD1; abundance: .; j_gene: TRBJ1-6; CDR3aa: CASSLTGAYNSPLHF; CDR3nt: TGTGCCAGCAGCCTCACAGGGGCTTATAATTCACCCCTCCACTTT
v_gene: TRBV5-3; d_gene: .; abundance: .; j_gene: TRBJ2-1; CDR3aa: CARSFRDNEQFF; CDR3nt: TGTGCCAGAAGCTTCCGCGACAATGAGCAGTTCTTC
v_gene: TRBV19; d_gene: TRBD2; abundance: once; j_gene: TRBJ2-1; CDR3aa: CASSSRSGRAYNEQFF; CDR3nt: TGTGCCAGTAGTAGCCGTAGCGGGAGGGCCTACAATGAGCAGTTCTTC
v_gene: TRBV7-2; d_gene: TRBD2; abundance: .; j_gene: TRBJ2-7; CDR3aa: CASRFGASGSYEQYF; CDR3nt: TGTGCCAGCAGGTTTGGGGCTAGCGGGAGTTACGAGCAGTACTTC
v_gene: TRBV7-3; d_gene: TRBD1; abundance: .; j_gene: TRBJ2-7; CDR3aa: CASSPQGLGEQYF; CDR3nt: TGTGCCAGCAGCCCACAGGGGTTGGGCGAGCAGTACTTC
v_gene: TRBV9; d_gene: TRBD2; abundance: .; j_gene: TRBJ2-3; CDR3aa: CASSEPEGSGGAPTDTQYF; CDR3nt: TGTGCCAGCAGCGAGCCGGAGGGTAGCGGGGGGGCCCCCACAGATACGCAGTATTTT
v_gene: TRBV7-2; d_gene: TRBD1; abundance: .; j_gene: TRBJ2-5; CDR3aa: CASSFRTGPETQYF; CDR3nt: TGTGCCAGCAGCTTTAGGACAGGTCCGGAGACCCAGTACTTC
v_gene: TRBV1; d_gene: .; abundance: .; j_gene: TRBJ2-3; CDR3aa: CTSSQVSPSEVPSTDTQYF; CDR3nt: TGCACCAGCAGCCAAGTTAGCCCTAGCGAAGTACCTAGCACAGATACGCAGTATTTT
v_gene: TRBV20-1; d_gene: .; abundance: .; j_gene: TRBJ1-1; CDR3aa: CSAIRTEAFF; CDR3nt: TGCAGTGCTATCAGGACTGAAGCTTTCTTT
v_gene: TRBV18; d_gene: TRBD1; abundance: .; j_gene: TRBJ2-7; CDR3aa: CASSPSFPGQGRTEQYF; CDR3nt: TGTGCCAGCTCACCAAGTTTTCCAGGACAGGGAAGGACCGAGCAGTACTTC
v_gene: TRBV28; d_gene: .; abundance: .; j_gene: TRBJ1-5; CDR3aa: CASPRRLPQHF; CDR3nt: TGTGCCAGCCCACGGCGGCTACCCCAGCATTTT
v_gene: TRBV18; d_gene: TRBD2; abundance: .; j_gene: TRBJ2-5; CDR3aa: CATDAGLGGSETQYF; CDR3nt: TGTGCCACCGACGCGGGACTAGGGGGGAGTGAGACCCAGTACTTC
v_gene: TRBV5-1; d_gene: TRBD1; abundance: .; j_gene: TRBJ1-1; CDR3aa: CASSGGTGGYTEAFF; CDR3nt: TGCGCCAGCAGCGGCGGGACAGGGGGCTACACTGAAGCTTTCTTT
v_gene: TRBV10-3; d_gene: .; abundance: .; j_gene: TRBJ1-1; CDR3aa: CAIGVDTEAFF; CDR3nt: TGTGCCATAGGGGTGGACACTGAAGCTTTCTTT
v_gene: TRBV7-2; d_gene: .; abundance: .; j_gene: TRBJ2-5; CDR3aa: CASSFVTGERTQYF; CDR3nt: TGTGCCAGCAGCTTCGTGACGGGAGAAAGGACCCAGTACTTC
v_gene: TRBV28; d_gene: TRBD2; abundance: .; j_gene: TRBJ2-7; CDR3aa: CASSLEGTSGRYEQYF; CDR3nt: TGTGCCAGCAGTTTAGAAGGGACTAGCGGTCGGTACGAGCAGTACTTC
v_gene: TRBV28; d_gene: .; abundance: .; j_gene: TRBJ1-2; CDR3aa: CASSPDRAPNYGYTF; CDR3nt: TGTGCCAGCAGTCCCGACAGAGCTCCCAACTATGGCTACACCTTC
v_gene: TRBV7-3; d_gene: .; abundance: .; j_gene: TRBJ2-5; CDR3aa: CASSSSREETQYF; CDR3nt: TGTGCCAGCAGCTCATCACGAGAAGAGACCCAGTACTTC
v_gene: TRBV7-2; d_gene: TRBD1; abundance: few; j_gene: TRBJ1-2; CDR3aa: CASSQNRGIYGYTF; CDR3nt: TGTGCCAGCAGTCAGAACAGGGGCATCTATGGCTACACCTTC
v_gene: TRBV12-3/TRBV12-4; d_gene: .; abundance: .; j_gene: TRBJ1-1; CDR3aa: CASSQTLTEAFF; CDR3nt: TGTGCCAGCAGTCAGACATTGACTGAAGCTTTCTTT
v_gene: TRBV28; d_gene: .; abundance: .; j_gene: TRBJ1-2; CDR3aa: CASSYTGSRGYTF; CDR3nt: TGTGCCAGCAGTTATACAGGGTCTCGGGGCTACACCTTC
v_gene: TRBV11-2; d_gene: .; abundance: .; j_gene: TRBJ1-2; CDR3aa: CASSLDQLQLYGYTF; CDR3nt: TGTGCCAGCAGCTTAGATCAGCTACAGCTTTATGGCTACACCTTC
v_gene: TRBV29-1; d_gene: TRBD1; abundance: .; j_gene: TRBJ1-2; CDR3aa: CSVGDRGDYGYTF; CDR3nt: TGCAGCGTTGGAGACAGGGGAGACTATGGCTACACCTTC
v_gene: TRBV6-6; d_gene: .; abundance: .; j_gene: TRBJ1-6; CDR3aa: CASRTRQGYNSPLHF; CDR3nt: TGTGCCAGCAGGACGAGGCAGGGCTATAATTCACCCCTCCACTTT
v_gene: TRBV29-1; d_gene: TRBD1; abundance: .; j_gene: TRBJ2-7; CDR3aa: CSVETGAYEQYF; CDR3nt: TGCAGCGTTGAAACAGGGGCCTACGAGCAGTACTTC
v_gene: TRBV30; d_gene: .; abundance: once; j_gene: TRBJ1-6; CDR3aa: CAWGSSYNSPLHF; CDR3nt: TGTGCCTGGGGCAGTTCCTATAATTCACCCCTCCACTTT
v_gene: TRBV6-5; d_gene: .; abundance: .; j_gene: TRBJ1-2; CDR3aa: CASGGGGYGYTF; CDR3nt: TGTGCCAGCGGGGGGGGCGGCTATGGCTACACCTTC
v_gene: TRBV5-1; d_gene: TRBD1; abundance: once; j_gene: TRBJ2-7; CDR3aa: CASSAGTAYEQYF; CDR3nt: TGCGCCAGCAGCGCCGGGACAGCCTACGAGCAGTACTTC
v_gene: TRBV10-3; d_gene: TRBD2; abundance: .; j_gene: TRBJ2-1; CDR3aa: CAISESASGGQIVGQFF; CDR3nt: TGTGCCATCAGTGAGTCGGCCAGCGGGGGGCAAATTGTGGGGCAGTTCTTC
v_gene: TRBV28; d_gene: .; abundance: few; j_gene: TRBJ1-2; CDR3aa: CASRFSMAGGYTF; CDR3nt: TGTGCCAGCAGGTTCTCCATGGCAGGTGGCTACACCTTC
v_gene: TRBV21-1; d_gene: .; abundance: .; j_gene: TRBJ2-1; CDR3aa: CASTQGTSDFPSYNEQFF; CDR3nt: TGTGCCAGCACGCAAGGGACTAGCGATTTTCCGTCCTACAATGAGCAGTTCTTC
v_gene: TRBV19; d_gene: TRBD1; abundance: .; j_gene: TRBJ2-7; CDR3aa: CASSILQGATYEQYF; CDR3nt: TGTGCCAGTAGTATACTACAGGGGGCTACGTACGAGCAGTACTTC
v_gene: TRBV7-2; d_gene: TRBD1; abundance: .; j_gene: TRBJ1-6; CDR3aa: CASSSGTGMRSPLHF; CDR3nt: TGTGCCAGCAGCTCCGGGACAGGGATGAGGTCACCCCTCCACTTT
v_gene: TRBV6-5; d_gene: .; abundance: .; j_gene: TRBJ1-1; CDR3aa: CASSRYSEAFF; CDR3nt: TGTGCCAGCAGTCGGTACAGTGAAGCTTTCTTT
v_gene: TRBV2; d_gene: TRBD2; abundance: .; j_gene: TRBJ2-3; CDR3aa: CASTGTITATQYF; CDR3nt: TGTGCCAGCACTGGGACTATTACGGCTACGCAGTATTTT
v_gene: TRBV6-1; d_gene: TRBD2; abundance: .; j_gene: TRBJ2-3; CDR3aa: CASSEVVLAGDTQYF; CDR3nt: TGTGCCAGCAGTGAAGTCGTACTAGCGGGAGATACGCAGTATTTT
v_gene: TRBV5-6; d_gene: .; abundance: .; j_gene: TRBJ1-4; CDR3aa: CASSLAGQGGEKLFF; CDR3nt: TGTGCCAGCAGCTTAGCAGGGCAGGGAGGTGAAAAACTGTTTTTT
v_gene: TRBV28; d_gene: .; abundance: .; j_gene: TRBJ1-6; CDR3aa: CASSSYPAAPLHF; CDR3nt: TGTGCCAGCAGTTCCTACCCCGCGGCACCCCTCCACTTT
v_gene: TRBV11-2; d_gene: TRBD1; abundance: .; j_gene: TRBJ2-3; CDR3aa: CASSRGTGSTDTQYF; CDR3nt: TGTGCCAGCAGCCGGGGGACAGGCTCGACAGATACGCAGTATTTT
v_gene: TRBV27; d_gene: .; abundance: .; j_gene: TRBJ2-2; CDR3aa: CASSFGHLANTGELFF; CDR3nt: TGTGCCAGCAGTTTCGGACACCTTGCGAACACCGGGGAGCTGTTTTTT
v_gene: TRBV4-2; d_gene: TRBD2; abundance: .; j_gene: TRBJ2-2; CDR3aa: CASSQDEASGGGGELFF; CDR3nt: TGTGCCAGCAGCCAAGATGAGGCTAGCGGGGGGGGCGGGGAGCTGTTTTTT
v_gene: TRBV15; d_gene: TRBD2; abundance: .; j_gene: TRBJ2-5; CDR3aa: CATSREAGGQETQYF; CDR3nt: TGTGCCACCAGCAGAGAGGCGGGGGGCCAAGAGACCCAGTACTTC